In its sample, the clone carrying this TCR beta chain was seen a few times. The PCR used 60 Vbeta and 13 Jbeta primers. TCRdb's copy holds only in-frame clones and misses some; the assay was immunoSEQ multiplex PCR. The data contain 200,000 to 250,000 clones, roughly 80% of them seen just once; the ten biggest clones take up about 3.1%. The data were taken from a study of cytomegalovirus exposure and HLA in healthy donors. The CDR3 runs 16 residues. After removal of 4 bases from V and 7 bases from J, the junction contained 7 bases not matched to a gene. CDR1 is MGHRA, CDR2 YSYEKL, per germline. Sequenced: PBMCs. The receptor was isolated from a man aged 30 to 39 in good health and CMV-seronegative. The chain combines TRBV4-1 with TRBJ2-5, with 15 bases that match TRBD2. For the CDR3, the DNA is TGCGCCAGCAGCCCAGGGACTAGCGGGGGGTCTCGGACCCAGTACTTC. It encodes CASSPGTSGGSRTQYF.